The 21 T cell receptor beta chains given below trace back to one sample, sequenced in a study of cytomegalovirus exposure and HLA in healthy donors. Primers included in the PCR were 60 Vbeta and 13 Jbeta primers. Only in-frame clones appear in the TCRdb table, and some are missing; sequencing was by immunoSEQ multiplex PCR. The repertoire holds 85,000 to 130,000 clones, about 80% seen once, with about 4% in the top ten. Material for sequencing was PBMCs. The receptors come from a female donor in good health and CMV-seropositive.

This chain links TRBV18 with TRBJ2-3, with D possibly being TRBD2 (5 bases). In germline, CDR1 is KGHSH, CDR2 LQKENI. The CDR3 contains 15 residues. The V end lost 0 bases, the J end lost 0 bases, and 7 bases lay between the germline ends. CDR3 nucleotide sequence: TGTGCCAGCTCACCACCGAGGGTCAGCACAGATACGCAGTATTTT. Translating it yields CASSPPRVSTDTQYF.

This clone came up a few times. This chain connects TRBV2 to TRBJ1-5; 7 nucleotides match TRBD1. Trimming removed 6 bases from V and 1 base from J; junction bases left unmatched: 12. CDR1 is SNHLY and CDR2 is FYNNEI in the germline V gene. This CDR3 has 17 residues. CDR3 residues: CASSDREKRRSNQPQHF. DNA of the CDR3: TGTGCCAGCAGCGACAGGGAGAAGAGGCGGAGCAATCAGCCCCAGCATTTT.

This chain connects TRBV6-1 to TRBJ2-7; 7 bases agree with TRBD2. The V segment lost 0 bases and the J segment 0 bases; nucleotides outside the gene matches: 5. The CDR3 totals 16 residues. The germline gives CDR1 MNHNS, CDR2 SASEGT. The chain's CDR3 is CASSEASGTPSYEQYF. The CDR3 bases are TGTGCCAGCAGTGAAGCAAGCGGGACCCCCTCCTACGAGCAGTACTTC.

Turning to this clone: The junction differs from germline at one of its ends, possibly a read error. The chain carries TRBV7-9 and TRBJ1-1; tentative D call: TRBD1 (6 bases). The CDR3 is 16 residues long. Germline V CDR1 and CDR2: SEHNR, FQNEAQ (reference sequence). The CDR3 spells CSSSPAGRGVDTEAFF. CDR3 coding DNA: TGTTCCAGCAGCCCAGCTGGGAGGGGGGTGGACACTGAAGCTTTCTTT. Together with reference TRBV7-9 and TRBJ1-1, the CDR3 gives the full variable domain: DTGVSQNPRHKITKRGQNVTFRCDPISEHNRLYWYRQTLGQGPEFLTYFQNEAQLEKSRLLSDRFSAERPKGSFSTLEIQRTEQGDSAMYLCSSSPAGRGVDTEAFFGQGTRLTVV.

This clone was observed once. The J gene is TRBJ1-1, the V gene TRBV7-6; D is possibly TRBD1 (5 bases). V was cut by 5 bases and J by 1 base, with 11 bases left in between. The CDR3 spans 14 residues. Germline CDR1 and CDR2: SGHVS and FNYEAQ. In nucleotides, the CDR3 is TGTGCCAGCAGCACTGGACAACCGAACACTGAAGCTTTCTTT. Translated, it gives CASSTGQPNTEAFF.

CDR3 region: CASSLGLAGTNEQFF. The CDR3 nucleotides are TGCGCCAGCAGCTTGGGACTAGCGGGGACCAATGAGCAGTTCTTC. V usage is TRBV5-1 and J usage is TRBJ2-1; TRBD2 agrees at 11 bases. The CDR3 extends over 15 amino acids. Germline V lookup: CDR1 SGHRS, CDR2 YFSETQ. V lost 0 bases and J lost 6; bases outside the gene matches: 2.

The V gene is TRBV2, the J gene TRBJ1-1; 10 positions match TRBD1. The CDR3 spans 14 residues. Germline assignment: CDR1 SNHLY and CDR2 FYNNEI. V was pared by 8 bases and J by 4 bases, with 7 bases of the junction left unmatched. CDR3 residues: CASGTGEGITEAFF. The CDR3 DNA sequence: TGTGCCAGCGGGACAGGGGAGGGGATCACTGAAGCTTTCTTT.

CDR3 nucleotides: TGTGCCAGCAGTTACGACTGGGGCGGATCGAACACTGAAGCTTTCTTT. It translates to CASSYDWGGSNTEAFF. The chain employs TRBV6-5 and TRBJ1-1, with a possible D match to TRBD1 (5 bases). This CDR3 comprises 16 residues. The V gene's germline CDR1 is MNHEY and CDR2 SVGAGI. Trimming stripped 2 bases from V and 1 base from J, with 14 bases between.

This chain joins TRBV30 and TRBJ1-1, with TRBD1 identical over 7 bases. This CDR3 contains 15 residues. After removal of 1 base from V and 1 base from J, the junction contained 6 bases not matched to a gene. From germline, CDR1 is GTSNPN and CDR2 SVGIG (reference sequence). The CDR3 DNA sequence: TGTGCCTGGAGTGCTAGGGGGCCAAGGAACACTGAAGCTTTCTTT. This translates into CAWSARGPRNTEAFF.

About this clone itself: Mismatch with germline at one junction end may stem from a read error. The V and J genes are TRBV15 and TRBJ2-6; D perhaps matches TRBD1 (6 bases). The CDR3 loop spans 19 amino acids. The germline V gene has CDR1 LNHNV and CDR2 YYDKDF (reference sequence). The CDR3 is CATSREGGWRVSGANGLTF. The CDR3 DNA is TGTGCCACCAGCAGAGAAGGGGGTTGGAGAGTCTCCGGGGCCAACGGCCTGACTTTC.

V usage is TRBV19 and J usage is TRBJ2-7; TRBD1 matches 9 bases. From germline, CDR1 is LNHDA and CDR2 SQIVND (reference sequence). This CDR3 is built from 12 residues. Trimming cost V 6 bases and J 12 bases; bases outside gene matches: 9. Here the CDR3 DNA reads TGTGCCAGTAGCCGCCGACAGGGGGATGTGTACTTC. Its translation is CASSRRQGDVYF.

Only a few counts were recorded for this clone. Written as DNA, the CDR3 is TGTGCCAGCAGCTTAAGCTCCCACCGCACAGATACGCAGTATTTT. It is translated as CASSLSSHRTDTQYF. This sequence joins TRBV7-2 and TRBJ2-3; D not resolved. This CDR3 comprises 15 residues. The ends were cut back, 2 bases at V and 1 base at J, with 10 bases in the middle. The germline V gene encodes CDR1 SGHTA and CDR2 FQGNSA. The entire variable domain, with the rest obtained from reference TRBV7-2 and TRBJ2-3, is as follows: GAGVSQSPSNKVTEKGKDVELRCDPISGHTALYWYRQSLGQGLEFLIYFQGNSAPDKSGLPSDRFSAERTGGSVSTLTIQRTQQEDSAVYLCASSLSSHRTDTQYFGPGTRLTVL.

The chain carries TRBV4-2 and TRBJ1-5; TRBD1 matches at 7 bases. After removal of 2 bases from V and 4 bases from J, the junction contained 8 bases not matched to a gene. The germline V gene encodes CDR1 LGHNA and CDR2 YNFKEQ. CDR3 size: 16 residues. CDR3 sequence reads: CASSQWTGGANQPQHF. In nucleotides, the CDR3 is TGTGCCAGCAGCCAATGGACAGGCGGCGCGAATCAGCCCCAGCATTTT.

This clone was counted only a few times. This rearrangement joins TRBV28 to TRBJ2-2; D may be TRBD2 (6 bases). The CDR3 has 14 amino acids. The V gene's germline CDR1 is MDHEN and CDR2 SYDVKM. V dropped 8 bases and J dropped 7 bases, with 17 bases sitting between them. The CDR3 coding sequence is TGTGCCAGCTACCCGGGACTTTCAAACGGGGAGCTGTTTTTT. Translation: CASYPGLSNGELFF.

The chain carries TRBV2 and TRBJ2-1, with TRBD1 matching over 7 bases. V was clipped by 4 bases and J by 4 bases; unmatched bases: 7. Germline assignment: CDR1 SNHLY and CDR2 FYNNEI. This CDR3 has 15 amino acids. The CDR3 spells CASSAARGLYNEQFF. The CDR3 DNA reads as TGTGCCAGCAGTGCGGCAAGGGGGCTGTACAATGAGCAGTTCTTC.

The chain couples TRBV25-1 to TRBJ2-5; TRBD2 matches 12 bases. This CDR3 is built from 13 residues. Trimming removed 5 bases from V and 5 bases from J; junction bases left unmatched: 0. Per germline, CDR1 MGHDK and CDR2 SYGVNS. DNA of the CDR3: TGTGCCAGCAGTCTAGCGGGAGGGGAGACCCAGTACTTC. Its translation is CASSLAGGETQYF.

CDR3 DNA: TGCGCCAGCAGCTTGGGGACTAGCGGGAGGGCCAGCACAGATACGCAGTATTTT. Amino acids: CASSLGTSGRASTDTQYF. The chain is built from TRBV5-1 and TRBJ2-3; 15 nucleotides align to TRBD2. Trimming removed 0 bases from V and 0 bases from J; junction bases left unmatched: 2. The CDR3 sequence is 18 residues long. Germline V CDR1 and CDR2: SGHRS, YFSETQ.

Details on this clone: One junction end disagrees with the germline gene, perhaps due to a read error. The V and J genes are TRBV7-9 and TRBJ2-1; 11 nucleotides align to TRBD2. Germline V gene lookup returns CDR1 SEHNR and CDR2 FQNEAQ (reference sequence). CDR3 length: 16 amino acids. CDR3 region: CSSSTVSGRVYNEQFF. The DNA for the CDR3 is TGTTCCAGCAGCACCGTTAGCGGGAGGGTGTACAATGAGCAGTTCTTC.

The chain is built from TRBV5-1 and TRBJ1-5; D may be TRBD1 (5 bases). Germline-derived CDR1 and CDR2 are SGHRS and YFSETQ. This CDR3 is 15 amino acids long. Trimming cost V 2 bases and J 2 bases, with 11 bases left between them. CDR3 amino acids: CASSLGDKGNQPQHF. The DNA of the CDR3 is TGCGCCAGCAGCTTAGGGGATAAGGGCAATCAGCCCCAGCATTTT. Drawing the rest from reference TRBV5-1 and TRBJ1-5, the complete variable domain is KAGVTQTPRYLIKTRGQQVTLSCSPISGHRSVSWYQQTPGQGLQFLFEYFSETQRNKGNFPGRFSGRQFSNSRSEMNVSTLELGDSALYLCASSLGDKGNQPQHFGDGTRLSIL.

Notes on this clone: The junction and the germline gene differ at one end; a read error may be behind it. The chain couples TRBV6-5 to TRBJ2-4; D remains ambiguous. CDR1 and CDR2 from the germline V gene are MNHEY and SVGAGI. The CDR3 consists of 12 residues. CDR3 sequence reads: CASSPGPNSQYF. CDR3 nucleotide sequence: TGTGCCAGCAGTCCTGGCCCCAACAGTCAGTACTTC.

This sequence joins TRBV11-2 and TRBJ2-3; weak D call: TRBD2 (7 bases). The CDR3 is made up of 12 amino acids. Trimming took off 6 bases at V and 14 bases at J, with 18 bases between the two ends. Germline V gene sequence: CDR1 SGHAT, CDR2 FQNNGV. In DNA form, the CDR3 reads TGTGCCAGCAGTCTCGCGGGGGCCTGGGTGTATTTT. Translating it yields CASSLAGAWVYF.